These 32 T cell receptor beta chains came from one sample sequenced in a study of blood T cell repertoires in COVID-19. Only in-frame clones appear in the TCRdb table, and some are missing; sequencing was by immunoSEQ multiplex PCR. The sample holds about 480,000 clones; approximately 87% are singletons and the top ten take 1.5% to 2%. Sequencing was done on a sample of PBMCs or T cells enriched from blood (not recorded which). The source is a woman aged 40-49 years who had recovered from COVID-19.

This chain connects TRBV7-9 to TRBJ1-3, with 12 bases lining up with TRBD1. Germline values: CDR1 SEHNR, CDR2 FQNEAQ (reference sequence). V lost 8 bases and J lost 3; bases outside the gene matches: 5. CDR3 length equals 15 residues. CDR3 amino acids: CASDGTGGDGNTIYF. CDR3 nucleotides: TGTGCCAGCGATGGGACAGGGGGCGATGGAAACACCATATATTTT.

V usage is TRBV4-1 and J usage is TRBJ2-7; TRBD1 is a possible D gene (6 bases). Trimming stripped 2 bases from V and 3 bases from J, with 17 bases between. This CDR3 region has 16 residues. The germline CDR1 and CDR2 sequences are MGHRA and YSYEKL. The CDR3 reads CASSQKLGQTYYEQYF. The CDR3 DNA sequence: TGCGCCAGCAGCCAAAAATTAGGACAGACTTACTACGAGCAGTACTTC.

The chain combines TRBV4-1 with TRBJ2-7, with TRBD2 identical over 10 bases. Germline-derived CDR1 and CDR2 are MGHRA and YSYEKL. After removal of 1 base from V and 4 bases from J, the junction contained 19 bases not matched to a gene. The CDR3 has 20 amino acids. The CDR3 nucleotides are TGCGCCAGCAGCCAAGGACCCCCGGCTAGCGGGAGACGAACACGGTACGAGCAGTACTTC. Protein product: CASSQGPPASGRRTRYEQYF.

This clone showed up just once. The chain joins TRBV6-5 to TRBJ2-3, with 11 bases matching TRBD2. The length of the CDR3 is 15 residues. CDR1 and CDR2 (germline): MNHEY, SVGAGI. With V trimmed by 6 bases and J by 2 bases, 4 bases remained unmatched. CDR3 nucleotide sequence: TGTGCCAGCAGACTAGCGGGAGTACCCACAGATACGCAGTATTTT. Protein sequence: CASRLAGVPTDTQYF.

The chain recombines TRBV29-1 with TRBJ2-3; a weak D match, TRBD2 (5 bases). The CDR3 spans 13 residues. V was cut by 7 bases and J by 5 bases, with 16 bases left in between. Germline V CDR1 and CDR2: SQVTM, ANQGSEA. DNA of the CDR3: TGCAGCGAACGGACTTCACCGGGAGATACGCAGTATTTT. Encoded protein: CSERTSPGDTQYF.

The J gene is TRBJ1-6, the V gene TRBV9; possible D gene TRBD1, 6 bases. Germline CDR1 reads SGDLS; CDR2 reads YYNGEE. V lost 3 bases and J lost 10, with 17 bases in between. The length of the CDR3 is 15 residues. The CDR3 region is CASSERTGSNSPLHF. The CDR3 DNA reads as TGTGCCAGCAGCGAACGAACAGGGAGTAACTCACCCCTCCACTTT.

In this sample, this clone turned up once. The chain recombines TRBV12-5 with TRBJ1-2; D remains ambiguous. V shed 0 bases and J shed 5 bases, with 10 bases lying between them. CDR3 length equals 14 residues. Germline lookup yields CDR1 LGHNT and CDR2 FRNRAP. The CDR3 nucleotides read TGTGCTAGTGGTTTGGTGGGCACGAGTTATGGCTACACCTTC. It yields the protein CASGLVGTSYGYTF.

The chain is built from TRBV2 and TRBJ2-1; 15 bases match TRBD2. The CDR3 has 16 amino acids. The germline CDR1 and CDR2 sequences are SNHLY and FYNNEI. Trimming cost V 7 bases and J 8 bases; bases outside gene matches: 9. CDR3 region: CASKPGLAGGGDEQFF. Here the CDR3 DNA reads TGTGCCAGCAAACCGGGACTAGCGGGAGGCGGCGATGAGCAGTTCTTC.

This rearrangement joins TRBV11-2 to TRBJ2-4; TRBD1 might be the D (6 bases). Germline V gives CDR1 SGHAT, CDR2 FQNNGV. The V end lost 0 bases, the J end lost 0 bases, and 15 bases lay between the germline ends. This CDR3 spans 18 amino acids. CDR3 DNA: TGTGCCAGCAGCTTAGATTGGGCGACAGGTATAGCCAAAAACATTCAGTACTTC. Translating gives CASSLDWATGIAKNIQYF.

V and J are TRBV11-3 and TRBJ2-1; a possible D gene is TRBD1 (6 bases). Looked up from germline, CDR1 is SGHNT and CDR2 is YENEEA. Trimming cost V 5 bases and J 6 bases, with 14 bases left between them. The CDR3 totals 14 residues. The chain's CDR3 is CASSPGQGGNEQFF. In nucleotides, the CDR3 is TGTGCCAGCAGCCCCGGCCAAGGGGGCAATGAGCAGTTCTTC.

The chain employs TRBV7-2 and TRBJ1-5, with 9 bases identical to TRBD1. Losses at the gene ends were 1 base for V and 6 bases for J; bases not matched to a gene: 1. Germline-derived CDR1 and CDR2 are SGHTA and FQGNSA. CDR3 size: 14 residues. For the CDR3, the DNA is TGTGCCAGCAGCTTAGGACAGGGGGGTCAGCCCCAGCATTTT. Translation: CASSLGQGGQPQHF.

The rearrangement joins TRBV15 to TRBJ2-3, with TRBD1 matching over 8 bases. The CDR3 runs 17 residues. The ends lost 4 bases at V and 5 bases at J; junction bases unmatched: 14. Per the germline V gene, CDR1 is LNHNV and CDR2 is YYDKDF (reference sequence). The CDR3 spells CATSTIRATGAGDTQYF. CDR3 nucleotides: TGTGCCACCAGCACCATCCGGGCGACAGGGGCGGGAGATACGCAGTATTTT.

The chain recombines TRBV6-5 with TRBJ1-4; the match to TRBD1 covers 10 bases. This CDR3 contains 15 residues. After removal of 5 bases from V and 7 bases from J, the junction contained 7 bases not matched to a gene. Germline CDR1 is MNHEY and CDR2 is SVGAGI. The CDR3 is CASSPRQGAIEKLFF. CDR3 nucleotide sequence: TGTGCCAGCAGTCCCCGACAGGGGGCGATTGAAAAACTGTTTTTT.

The count of this clone is one. This rearrangement joins TRBV30 to TRBJ1-3; D remains unclear. The CDR3 totals 14 residues. Trimming stripped 2 bases from V and 1 base from J, with 9 bases between. The germline CDR1 and CDR2 sequences are GTSNPN and SVGIG (reference sequence). CDR3 amino acids: CAWSPYLSGNTIYF. The DNA of the CDR3 is TGTGCCTGGAGTCCTTATCTTTCTGGAAACACCATATATTTT.

The V gene is TRBV13, the J gene TRBJ1-3; D might be TRBD1 (5 bases). Deletions cut 3 bases from V and 0 bases from J, with 12 bases between. CDR3 size: 16 residues. CDR1 is PRHDT and CDR2 is FYEKMQ in the germline V gene (reference sequence). CDR3 sequence: CASSLEGLLSGNTIYF. As DNA, the CDR3 is TGTGCCAGCAGCTTGGAGGGACTTCTCTCTGGAAACACCATATATTTT.

The chain is built from TRBV21-1 and TRBJ2-1; TRBD2, the table's D call, lacks a check against the DNA. TRBV21-1 is an annotated pseudogene. The CDR3 extends over 15 amino acids. The CDR3 DNA sequence: TGTGCCAGCAGCAATCCTGGACTAGGCAACAATGAGCAGTTCTTC. Its protein is CASSNPGLGNNEQFF.

For the CDR3, the DNA is TGTGCCAGCAGCTTAATGGGGCACTACAATGAGCAGTTCTTC. As protein: CASSLMGHYNEQFF. J is TRBJ2-1 and V is TRBV7-2, with TRBD1 as a possible D gene (5 bases). The CDR3 has 14 residues. Germline-derived CDR1 and CDR2 are SGHTA and FQGNSA. Trimming took off 2 bases at V and 3 bases at J, with 8 bases between the two ends.

The rearrangement links TRBV19 to TRBJ1-2; 9 bases are a match to TRBD1. V gave up 4 bases and J gave up 2 bases; unmatched junction bases: 5. Germline-derived CDR1 and CDR2 are LNHDA and SQIVND (reference sequence). CDR3 length: 15 amino acids. The chain's CDR3 is CASSNRQGGNYGYTF. CDR3 DNA sequence: TGTGCCAGTAGTAACCGACAGGGGGGAAACTATGGCTACACCTTC.

The chain is built from TRBV18 and TRBJ2-5; the match to TRBD2 covers 15 bases. Germline CDR1 KGHSH, CDR2 LQKENI. This CDR3 is 15 amino acids long. With V trimmed by 6 bases and J by 5 bases, 4 bases remained unmatched. CDR3 sequence reads: CASSNGLAGGETQYF. The CDR3 coding sequence is TGTGCCAGCTCTAACGGACTAGCGGGAGGGGAGACCCAGTACTTC.

J is TRBJ1-1 and V is TRBV19; no definite D call. Germline lookup yields CDR1 LNHDA and CDR2 SQIVND (reference sequence). CDR3 length: 13 amino acids. V lost 3 bases and J lost 1, with 6 bases in between. The CDR3: CASSMNGNTEAFF. CDR3 coding DNA: TGTGCCAGTAGTATGAACGGGAACACTGAAGCTTTCTTT.

The V and J genes are TRBV13 and TRBJ1-1, with D tentatively TRBD1 (5 bases). V was shortened by 3 bases and J by 1 base, with 12 bases between the two germline ends. Germline-derived CDR1 and CDR2 are PRHDT and FYEKMQ (reference sequence). This CDR3 spans 15 amino acids. CDR3 in amino acids: CASSLGLRGNTEAFF. CDR3 DNA: TGTGCCAGCAGCTTGGGACTCCGGGGGAACACTGAAGCTTTCTTT.

The chain carries TRBV19 and TRBJ2-3; possible D gene TRBD1, 6 bases. The CDR3 is 14 amino acids. Germline CDR1 and CDR2: LNHDA and SQIVND (reference sequence). Trimming took 4 bases from V and 4 from J, leaving 12 bases between them. The CDR3, as DNA: TGTGCCAGTAGTACTAACAGGGCTCCAGATACGCAGTATTTT. Its protein product is CASSTNRAPDTQYF.

The V gene is TRBV6-7, the J gene TRBJ1-2; D remains ambiguous. Being an ORF, TRBV6-7 has a function that is uncertain. V shed 2 bases and J shed 3 bases, with 10 bases lying between them. This CDR3 contains 14 residues. The CDR3 DNA is TGTGCCAGCAGTTACGTCAGAGGGTACTATGGCTACACCTTC. Its translation is CASSYVRGYYGYTF.

This chain links TRBV7-2 with TRBJ2-1; 10 bases map to TRBD2. The junction had 11 bases not matched to a gene; V was cut back by 6 bases and J by 9 bases. The CDR3 extends over 15 amino acids. Germline V gives CDR1 SGHTA, CDR2 FQGNSA. CDR3 coding DNA: TGTGCCAGCAGTATAATAGCGGGAGGTTCTTCTGAGCAGTTCTTC. It is translated as CASSIIAGGSSEQFF.

V is TRBV2 and J is TRBJ1-2; no reliable D call. The CDR3 runs 13 residues. V dropped 6 bases and J dropped 8 bases, with 16 bases sitting between them. Germline V gene lookup returns CDR1 SNHLY and CDR2 FYNNEI. DNA of the CDR3: TGTGCCAGCAGCGTACGGGAATTCCTGGGCTACACCTTC. This gives the protein CASSVREFLGYTF.

The chain couples TRBV10-1 to TRBJ2-3, with 7 bases matching TRBD2. Germline CDR1 and CDR2: WNHNN and SYGVQD (reference sequence). The CDR3 has 15 residues. The J segment lost 1 base and the V segment lost 2 bases, leaving 3 bases of the junction unmatched. The CDR3 DNA follows: TGCGCCAGCAGTGAGGCGGGAGTGGGCACAGATACGCAGTATTTT. It specifies CASSEAGVGTDTQYF.

The chain couples TRBV19 to TRBJ1-2; D unclear. The germline CDR1 and CDR2 sequences are LNHDA and SQIVND (reference sequence). V lost 4 bases to trimming and J lost 2 bases, with 5 bases between them. The CDR3 has 12 residues. CDR3: CASSKQNYGYTF. The CDR3 nucleotides read TGTGCCAGTAGTAAACAGAACTATGGCTACACCTTC.

This clone was counted only a few times. The V and J genes are TRBV12-5 and TRBJ2-5; 12 bases map to TRBD1. J gave up 5 bases and V 5 bases, and 15 bases lay outside the gene matches. The CDR3 has 18 residues. CDR1 is LGHNT and CDR2 is FRNRAP in the germline V gene. CDR3 sequence: CASGAEFTGTGGAETQYF. The CDR3 bases are TGTGCTAGTGGTGCAGAATTCACCGGGACAGGGGGCGCTGAGACCCAGTACTTC.

The V and J genes are TRBV19 and TRBJ2-1; 8 nucleotides align to TRBD2. V shed 3 bases, J shed 4 bases, and the junction held 5 bases outside the gene matches. The CDR3 extends over 15 amino acids. Germline V lookup: CDR1 LNHDA, CDR2 SQIVND (reference sequence). The CDR3 reads CASSIGTRTYNEQFF. Here the CDR3 DNA reads TGTGCCAGTAGTATCGGGACTAGGACTTACAATGAGCAGTTCTTC.

This clone was recorded only once. The chain has TRBV5-1 and TRBJ2-1; maybe TRBD2 (6 bases). Trimming shortened V by 0 bases and J by 5 bases, and 12 bases separated the two germline ends. Germline-derived CDR1 and CDR2 are SGHRS and YFSETQ. The CDR3 covers 15 residues. CDR3 sequence: CASSLVPGLNNEQFF. DNA for the CDR3: TGCGCCAGCAGCTTGGTCCCGGGACTGAACAATGAGCAGTTCTTC.

The chain uses TRBV11-3 and TRBJ1-1; 10 positions agree with TRBD1. The germline V gene has CDR1 SGHNT and CDR2 YENEEA. The CDR3 extends over 17 amino acids. Losses at the gene ends were 2 bases for V and 5 bases for J; bases not matched to a gene: 11. The CDR3 reads CASSLPYRTGGETEAFF. DNA of the CDR3: TGTGCCAGCAGCTTACCCTATCGGACAGGGGGTGAAACTGAAGCTTTCTTT.

The chain uses TRBV11-3 and TRBJ1-1; D call uncertain. The CDR3 length is 16 residues. V was pared by 3 bases and J by 4 bases, with 18 bases between. Germline-derived CDR1 and CDR2 are SGHNT and YENEEA. The CDR3 sequence is CASSFGKGEFGTEAFF. DNA for the CDR3: TGTGCCAGCAGCTTCGGAAAGGGAGAGTTCGGCACTGAAGCTTTCTTT.